This TCR beta chain derives from a study of T cell responses to AZD1222 COVID-19 vaccine. Findings of the study overall: The study identified only 6 or 7 AZD1222 recipients as seropositive at baseline. Spike-specific TCR breadth and depth rose after two AZD1222 doses. In a largely white British group with more females than males, clonal diversity was possibly underestimated. Spike-wide vaccine-associated CD4 TCRs dominated at 160-218 and 743-854.

Comment on this clone: Its specificity is not known.

TCRdb's table, derived via immunoSEQ multiplex PCR, lists solely in-frame clones and lacks some. The data hold some 150,000 clones, with roughly 88% observed a single time. This CDR3 comprises 13 residues. V was clipped by 4 bases and J by 5 bases; unmatched bases: 2. Germline values: CDR1 LNHNV, CDR2 YYDKDF (reference sequence). This material consisted of peripheral blood, taken 28 days after the second dose of the MenACWY control vaccine. The chain carries TRBV15 and TRBJ2-1; 7 bases match TRBD2. The clonotype was recovered from an adult who received the MenACWY meningococcal vaccine as a control. CDR3 in DNA: TGTGCCACCAGCACAGGACTAGACAATGAGCAGTTCTTC. This gives the protein CATSTGLDNEQFF.